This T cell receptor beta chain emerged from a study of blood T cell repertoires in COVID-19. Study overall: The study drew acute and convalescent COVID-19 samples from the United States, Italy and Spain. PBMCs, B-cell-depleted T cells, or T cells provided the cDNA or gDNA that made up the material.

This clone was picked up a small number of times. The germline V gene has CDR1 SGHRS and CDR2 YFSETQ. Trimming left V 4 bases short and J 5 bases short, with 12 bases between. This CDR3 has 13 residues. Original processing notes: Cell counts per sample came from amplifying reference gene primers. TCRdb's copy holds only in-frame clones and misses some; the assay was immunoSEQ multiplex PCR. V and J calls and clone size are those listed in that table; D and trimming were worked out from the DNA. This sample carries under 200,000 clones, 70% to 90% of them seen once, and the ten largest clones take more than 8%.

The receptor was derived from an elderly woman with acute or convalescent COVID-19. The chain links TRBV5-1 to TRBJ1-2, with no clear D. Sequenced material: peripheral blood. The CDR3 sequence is CASSLGLRYGYTF. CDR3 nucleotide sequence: TGCGCCAGCAGCCTGGGCCTGAGGTATGGCTACACCTTC.